This TCR beta chain was sequenced during a study of shared clonotypes between healthy human individuals. Points from the study as a whole: With few donors, the genetic and exposure-history diversity represented was limited. The generation probabilities recorded for non-shared clonotypes fell below those of clonotypes shared by all four donors.

The donors were all Caucasian adults (living in Nashville, Tennessee). With respect to this clone: Antigen specificity is unknown.

Generated by immunoSEQ multiplex PCR, the TCRdb table keeps only in-frame clones and is missing some. This sample has 650,000 to 750,000 clones, with around 72% found just once. Germline V lookup: CDR1 MNHNS, CDR2 SASEGT. The CDR3 totals 16 residues. The V gene lost 2 bases and the J gene lost 5 bases, with 18 bases spanning the gap. The specimen was memory CD4+ T cells sorted from blood. This sample's subset: CD45RA-negative fraction. J is TRBJ1-2 and V is TRBV6-1; tentatively, D is TRBD1 (5 bases). The source of this sequence is a woman between 25 and 40 years old in good health. Written as DNA, the CDR3 is TGTGCCAGCAGTGAACAGATGGGTCCAGGGCCGTATGGCTACACCTTC. It is translated as CASSEQMGPGPYGYTF.